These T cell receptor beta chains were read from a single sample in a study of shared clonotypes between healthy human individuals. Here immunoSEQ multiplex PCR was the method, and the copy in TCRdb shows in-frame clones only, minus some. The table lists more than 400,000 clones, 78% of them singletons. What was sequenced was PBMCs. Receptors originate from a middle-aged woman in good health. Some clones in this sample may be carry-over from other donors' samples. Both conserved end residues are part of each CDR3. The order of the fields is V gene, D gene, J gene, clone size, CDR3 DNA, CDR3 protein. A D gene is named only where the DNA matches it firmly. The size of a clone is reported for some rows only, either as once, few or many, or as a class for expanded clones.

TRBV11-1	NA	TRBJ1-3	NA	TGTGCCAGCCGCGACCGTACTCCGGGAAACACCATATATTTT	CASRDRTPGNTIYF
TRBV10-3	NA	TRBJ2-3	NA	TGTGCCATCAGTGAGCGGGGTGTCGCAGATACGCAGTATTTT	CAISERGVADTQYF
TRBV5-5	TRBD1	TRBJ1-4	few	TGTGCCAGCGGATGGACAGGGAAGGGTGAAAAACTGTTTTTT	CASGWTGKGEKLFF
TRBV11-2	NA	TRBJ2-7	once	TGTGCCAGCAGGTCGGGGTGGGGGACCAAATCCTACGAGCAGTACTTC	CASRSGWGTKSYEQYF
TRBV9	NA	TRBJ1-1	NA	TGTGCCAGCAGCGAAATAGGCATGGGTGCTGAAGCTTTCTTT	CASSEIGMGAEAFF
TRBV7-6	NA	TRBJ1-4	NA	TGTGCCAGCAGCTGGTACGCGAGTCCTAATGAAAAACTGTTTTTT	CASSWYASPNEKLFF
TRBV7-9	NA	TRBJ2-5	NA	TGTGCCAGCAGCCAATGGAGGGGACCAATACAAGAGACCCAGTACTTC	CASSQWRGPIQETQYF
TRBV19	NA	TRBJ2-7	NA	TGTGCCAGTAGTATGACTAGGAGTTCCTACGAGCAGTACTTC	CASSMTRSSYEQYF
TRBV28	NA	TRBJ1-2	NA	TGTGCCAGCAAAGAACTGACCGTGTATGGCTACACCTTC	CASKELTVYGYTF
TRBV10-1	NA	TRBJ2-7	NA	TGCGCCCCCCTAGGGGGGAAGGTCGACGAGCAGTACTTC	CAPLGGKVDEQYF
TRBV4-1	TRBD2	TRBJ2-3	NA	TGCGCCAGCAGCCTCATTAGCGGGAGCACAGATACGCAGTATTTT	CASSLISGSTDTQYF
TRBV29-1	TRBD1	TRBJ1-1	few	TGCAGCGCCCGGACAGGAAACACTGAAGCTTTCTTT	CSARTGNTEAFF
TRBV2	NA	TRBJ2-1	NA	TGTGCCAGCAGCGCATCCAGGGGTTACAATGAGCAGTTCTTC	CASSASRGYNEQFF
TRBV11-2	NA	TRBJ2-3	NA	TGTGCCAGCAACCCGGACGAGGTAGCGCAGTATTTT	CASNPDEVAQYF
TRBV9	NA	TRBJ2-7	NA	TGTGCCAGCAGCGTAGCACCGAATGTCTACGAGCAGTACTTC	CASSVAPNVYEQYF
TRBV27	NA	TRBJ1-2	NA	TGTGCCAGCAGTTTATCGGGCAGGATCCTTGTCTATGGCTACACCTTC	CASSLSGRILVYGYTF
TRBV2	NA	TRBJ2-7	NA	TGTGCCAGCGGGACGGGTGGGCTTCACTCCTACGAGCAGTACTTC	CASGTGGLHSYEQYF
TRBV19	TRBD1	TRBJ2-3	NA	TGTGCCAGTGGGACAGGGGTCTTGGCAGATACGCAGTATTTT	CASGTGVLADTQYF
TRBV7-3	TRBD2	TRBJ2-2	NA	TGTGCCAGCAGCTTAACCCCTAGCGGGAGTCTAGCCGGGGAGCTGTTTTTT	CASSLTPSGSLAGELFF
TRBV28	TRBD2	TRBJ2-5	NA	TGTGCCAGCAGTTCCCCTGGACTAGCGGGAGAGGTAGGGGAGACCCAGTACTTC	CASSSPGLAGEVGETQYF
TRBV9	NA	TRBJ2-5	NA	TGTGCCAGCAGGCAAACAGGGTGGGAGACCCAGTACTTC	CASRQTGWETQYF
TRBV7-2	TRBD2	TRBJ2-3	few	TGTGCCAGCAGCTTACTAGCGGTGCAGTATTTT	CASSLLAVQYF
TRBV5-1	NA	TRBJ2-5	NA	TGCGCCAGCAGCTTGGGTGGGTCCAGACTAGGAGAGACCCAGTACTTC	CASSLGGSRLGETQYF
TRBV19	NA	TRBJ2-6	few	TGTGCCAGTAAAGTAGGGACTGGGGCCAACGTCCTGACTTTC	CASKVGTGANVLTF
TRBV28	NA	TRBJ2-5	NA	TGTGCCAGCAGTTTATCAACTAGGTCTCATTGGGGGACCCAGTACTTC	CASSLSTRSHWGTQYF
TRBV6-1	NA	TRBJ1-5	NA	TGTGCCAGCAGTGAAGGGGTACGCTATAGCAATCAGCCCCAGCATTTT	CASSEGVRYSNQPQHF
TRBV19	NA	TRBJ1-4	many	TGTGCCAGCTCGGACAGATTTAATGAAAAACTGTTTTTT	CASSDRFNEKLFF
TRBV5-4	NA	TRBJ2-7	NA	TGTGCCAGCAGCTTCCCCGGGGTGGGGGAGCAGTACTTC	CASSFPGVGEQYF
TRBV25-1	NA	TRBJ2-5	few	TGTGCCAGCAGTGAATCGACGGAGACCCAGTACTTC	CASSESTETQYF
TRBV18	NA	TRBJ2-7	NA	TGTGCCAGCTCACCACCGTCATTGTACGAGCAGTACTTC	CASSPPSLYEQYF
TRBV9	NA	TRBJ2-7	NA	TGTGCCAGCAGCGTACAGGGCGTTCCCTACGAGCAGTACTTC	CASSVQGVPYEQYF
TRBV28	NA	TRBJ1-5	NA	TGTGCCAGCAGTTACGCAGTCCAGCCCCAGCATTTT	CASSYAVQPQHF
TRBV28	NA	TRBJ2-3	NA	TGTGCCAGCAGAGACCCTATAGTGGATACGCAGTATTTT	CASRDPIVDTQYF
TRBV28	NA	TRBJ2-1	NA	TGTGCCAGCATCAATCCGTTGGGGAACAATGAGCAGTTCTTC	CASINPLGNNEQFF
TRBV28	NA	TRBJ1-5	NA	TGTGCCAGCAGTAAGGTTGGGATGGACGATCAGCCCCAGCATTTT	CASSKVGMDDQPQHF
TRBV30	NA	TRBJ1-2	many	TGTGCCTGGAGGACTGGGCAGAGCTCCTACTTC	CAWRTGQSSYF
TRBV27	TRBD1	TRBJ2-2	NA	TGTGCCAGCAGTTCGTTCCAGGGGGCGTTCTTTTTGGCCGGGGAGCTGTTTTTT	CASSSFQGAFFLAGELFF
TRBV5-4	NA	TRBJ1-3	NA	TGTGCCAGCAGCTTGGACCCCCGGGGCTCCGGAAACACCATATATTTT	CASSLDPRGSGNTIYF
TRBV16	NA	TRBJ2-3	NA	TGTGCCAGCAGCCAGAGCGAGTGGACAGATACGCAGTATTTT	CASSQSEWTDTQYF
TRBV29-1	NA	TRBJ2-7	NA	TGCAGCGTTGTGGGACCAGTCGGCGAGCAGTACTTC	CSVVGPVGEQYF
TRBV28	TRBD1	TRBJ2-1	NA	TGTGCCAGCAGTCCCCCGACAGGGGTGGTGGATGAGCAGTTCTTC	CASSPPTGVVDEQFF
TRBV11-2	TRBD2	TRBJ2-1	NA	TGTGCCAGCAGCTTCGTGACGGGACTAGCGGGAGTCAATGAGCAGTTCTTC	CASSFVTGLAGVNEQFF
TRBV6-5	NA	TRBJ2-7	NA	TGTGCCAGCAGTTATGCAGGAGGAGGCGAGCAGTACTTC	CASSYAGGGEQYF
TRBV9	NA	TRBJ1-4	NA	TGTGCCAGCAGCGTAGCCTGGTCAACTAATGAAAAACTGTTTTTT	CASSVAWSTNEKLFF
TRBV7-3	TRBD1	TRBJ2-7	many	TGTGCCAGCAGCTTAACTCGGGGGACAGGGGAGCAGTACTTC	CASSLTRGTGEQYF
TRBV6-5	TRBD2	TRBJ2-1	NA	TGTGCCAGCGGGCTAGCGGGAGGGAATGAGCAGTTCTTC	CASGLAGGNEQFF
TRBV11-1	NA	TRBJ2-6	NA	TGTGCCAGCAGCTTAGACTTTCCAGGCTTTGGGGCCAACGTCCTGACTTTC	CASSLDFPGFGANVLTF
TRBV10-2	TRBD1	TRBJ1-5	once	TGCGCCAGCAGTGAGTCGCGACAGGGGAATCAGCCCCAGCATTTT	CASSESRQGNQPQHF
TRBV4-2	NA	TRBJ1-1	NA	TGTGCCAGCAGCCAAGATTCGACCAGGGACACTGAAGCTTTCTTT	CASSQDSTRDTEAFF
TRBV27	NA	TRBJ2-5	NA	TGTGCCAGCAGTTTCCAAGAGACCCAGTACTTC	CASSFQETQYF
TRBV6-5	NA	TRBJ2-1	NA	TGTGCCAGCAGTTTGACCTCCTACAATGAGCAGTTCTTC	CASSLTSYNEQFF
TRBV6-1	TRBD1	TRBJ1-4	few	TGTGCCAGCAGTGAACGTACAGGGGCGGGAAACGAAAAACTGTTTTTT	CASSERTGAGNEKLFF
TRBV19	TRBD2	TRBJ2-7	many	TGTGCCAGTACTTCGCCGGGACTAATCTACGAGCAGTACTTC	CASTSPGLIYEQYF
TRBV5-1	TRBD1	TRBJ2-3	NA	TGCGCCAGCAGTTTTGAAGGACAGGAGAGCACAGATACGCAGTATTTT	CASSFEGQESTDTQYF
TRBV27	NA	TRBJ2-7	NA	TGTGCCAGCAGAAGATTGCAGGATCGGTACGAGCAGTACTTC	CASRRLQDRYEQYF
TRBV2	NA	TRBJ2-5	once	TGTGCCAGCAGGGACAGTGGAGAGACCCAGTACTTC	CASRDSGETQYF
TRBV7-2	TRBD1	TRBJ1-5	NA	TGTGCCAGCAGCTTAGCCTCCGGACAGGGTGGTAGGTTTAGCAATCAGCCCCAGCATTTT	CASSLASGQGGRFSNQPQHF